This TCR beta chain was captured in a study of CD8 T cells in Susac syndrome. TCR beta sequencing was performed on blood CD8+ and CD4+ T cells. The multiple sclerosis control group was made up of treatment-naive patients with stable or active relapsing-remitting disease. TEMRA cells were FACS-enriched and CD8+ and CD4+ T cells negatively isolated. There are 11 residues in the CDR3. Looked up from germline, CDR1 is SQVTM and CDR2 is ANQGSEA. V was clipped by 4 bases and J by 6 bases, with 7 bases between them. RNA totalling about 0.5 to 1 ug underwent reverse transcription with random hexamers. MiXCR, run by TCRdb on the immunoSEQ multiplex PCR reads, gives a single entry per CDR3 protein. The sample has approximately 110,000 distinct CDR3 sequences; more than 80% are singletons.

The specimen sequenced was CD8+ T cells from PBMCs. The rearrangement uses TRBV29-1 and TRBJ2-1; maybe TRBD2 (5 bases). This clonotype was obtained from a human donor with multiple sclerosis. The DNA of the CDR3 is TGCAGCGTTGTAGGAGGCAATGAGCAGTTCTTC. Its translation is CSVVGGNEQFF.